This T cell receptor beta chain was sequenced in a study of T cells in Graves' hyperthyroidism and ophthalmopathy. Study-wide results and limits: A median about 6.2 months before onset, the model predicted ophthalmopathy.

For this clonotype: Its antigen is not known.

A patient was excluded if there was uncontrolled infection, other autoimmune disease, pregnancy or lactation. Each diagnosis drew on symptoms, thyroxine, TRAb, thyroid ultrasound and orbital computed tomography findings. RNA transcripts provided the source from which TCR beta CDR3 regions were amplified. When the TCR CDR3 underwent first-round RT-PCR, the HTBI primer set was used. Using its own MiXCR run on the multiplex PCR reads, TCRdb lists one record per CDR3 protein. The data contain 500,000 or so distinct CDR3 sequences, about 16% of them singletons. Deletions cut 3 bases from V and 6 bases from J, with 8 bases between. This CDR3 is 13 amino acids long. CDR1 is SGHTA and CDR2 is FQGNSA in the germline V gene.

The source of this sequence is a woman in her twenties or thirties with Graves' ophthalmopathy. What was sequenced was blood. The chain has TRBV7-2 and TRBJ2-2; unclear D gene. CDR3 sequence reads: CASSFQWAGELFF. CDR3 coding DNA: TGTGCCAGCAGCTTTCAATGGGCCGGGGAGCTGTTTTTT.